This TCR beta chain was recovered during a study of blood T cells in healthy people across ages. A few counts support this clonotype. It was with a sample-barcoded 5' primer and a J-beta primer mix that a second PCR of about 6 to 12 cycles was run. With 12 random nucleotides, a template-switch adaptor tagged each individual cDNA molecule. TCRdb reprocessed the 5' RACE reads with MiXCR, giving one entry per CDR3 protein. The repertoire has hundreds of thousands of distinct CDR3 sequences, about 52% of them found once; the top ten carry roughly 31%. Researchers report isolating at least 7 million PBMCs per sample. The CDR3 contains 13 residues. The germline gives CDR1 MNHEY, CDR2 SVGEGT. Deletions cut 5 bases from V and 2 bases from J, with 10 bases between.

The TCR was taken from a woman aged 60-75 years in good health. The gene calls are TRBV6-2 or TRBV6-3 and TRBJ2-7; D tentatively reads TRBD1 or TRBD2 (5 bases each). The sequenced sample was blood. CDR3: CASSGTVTYEQYF. CDR3 DNA sequence: TGTGCCAGCAGTGGGACCGTCACCTACGAGCAGTACTTC.